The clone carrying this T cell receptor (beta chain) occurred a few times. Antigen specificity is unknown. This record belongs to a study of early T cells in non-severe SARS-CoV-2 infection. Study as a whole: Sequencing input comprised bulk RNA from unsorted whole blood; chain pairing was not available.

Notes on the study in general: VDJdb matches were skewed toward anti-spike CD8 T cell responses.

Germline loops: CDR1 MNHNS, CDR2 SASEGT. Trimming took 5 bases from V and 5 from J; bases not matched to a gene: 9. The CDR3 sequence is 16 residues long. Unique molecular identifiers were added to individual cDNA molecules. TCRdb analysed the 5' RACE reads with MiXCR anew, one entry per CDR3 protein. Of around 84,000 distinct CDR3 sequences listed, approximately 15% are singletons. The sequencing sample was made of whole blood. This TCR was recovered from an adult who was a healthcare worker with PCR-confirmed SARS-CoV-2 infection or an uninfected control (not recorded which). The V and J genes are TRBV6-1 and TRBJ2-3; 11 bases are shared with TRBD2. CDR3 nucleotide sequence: TGTGCCAGCAGTACCCACCTAGCGGGAGGAGGAGATACGCAGTATTTT. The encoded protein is CASSTHLAGGGDTQYF.